The sequence of this T cell receptor beta chain was determined in a study of response to subunit inactivated influenza vaccine. Points from the study as a whole: Few additional T cells are recruited per seasonal influenza vaccination, authors suggested.

Germline V CDR1 and CDR2: KGHDR, SFDVKD. This CDR3 comprises 15 residues. V was clipped by 2 bases and J by 0 bases, with 10 bases between them. TCRdb reprocessed the RT-PCR reads via MiXCR and lists one record per CDR3 protein. The sample shows fewer than 800,000 distinct CDR3 sequences, approximately 14% of them seen only once. In regard to this clonotype: Its antigen is unidentified.

This clonotype originated in a man aged 50-59 years who received an inactivated influenza vaccine. The input for sequencing was PBMCs from blood, taken less than 13 days after vaccination. The chain is built from TRBV24-1 and TRBJ2-7; D gene unclear. The CDR3 region has the DNA TGTGCCACCAGTGATTCTGGCCGTAGCTCCTACGAGCAGTACTTC. This codes for CATSDSGRSSYEQYF.